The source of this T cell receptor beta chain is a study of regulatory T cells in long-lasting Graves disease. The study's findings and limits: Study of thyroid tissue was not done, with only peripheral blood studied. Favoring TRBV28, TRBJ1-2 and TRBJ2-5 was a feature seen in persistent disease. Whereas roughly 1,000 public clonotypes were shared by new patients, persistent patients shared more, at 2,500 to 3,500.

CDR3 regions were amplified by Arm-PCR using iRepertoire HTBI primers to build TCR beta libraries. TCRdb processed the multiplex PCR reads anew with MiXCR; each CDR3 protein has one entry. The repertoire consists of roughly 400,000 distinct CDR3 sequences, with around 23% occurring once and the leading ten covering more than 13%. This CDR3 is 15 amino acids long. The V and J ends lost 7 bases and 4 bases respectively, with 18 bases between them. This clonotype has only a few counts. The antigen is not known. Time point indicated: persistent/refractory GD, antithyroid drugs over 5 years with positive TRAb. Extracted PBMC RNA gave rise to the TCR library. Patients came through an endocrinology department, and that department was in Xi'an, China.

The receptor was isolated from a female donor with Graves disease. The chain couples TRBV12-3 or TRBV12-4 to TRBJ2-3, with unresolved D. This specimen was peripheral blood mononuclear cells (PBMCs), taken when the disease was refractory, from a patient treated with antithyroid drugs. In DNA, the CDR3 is TGTGCCAGCACCGAAGACGGTAAAGGTGCAGATACGCAGTATTTT. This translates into CASTEDGKGADTQYF.